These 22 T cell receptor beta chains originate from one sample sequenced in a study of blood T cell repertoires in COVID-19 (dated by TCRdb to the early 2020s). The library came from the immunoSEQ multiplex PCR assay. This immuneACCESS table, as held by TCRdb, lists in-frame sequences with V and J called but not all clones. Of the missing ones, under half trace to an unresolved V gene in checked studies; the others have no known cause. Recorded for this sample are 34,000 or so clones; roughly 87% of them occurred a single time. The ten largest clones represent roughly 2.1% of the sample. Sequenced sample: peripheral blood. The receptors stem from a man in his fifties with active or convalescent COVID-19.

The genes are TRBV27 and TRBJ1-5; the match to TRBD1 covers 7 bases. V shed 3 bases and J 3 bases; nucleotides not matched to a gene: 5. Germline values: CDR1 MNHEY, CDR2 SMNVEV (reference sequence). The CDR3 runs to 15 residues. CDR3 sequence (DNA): TGTGCCAGCAGTTTGCGGGACAGTTACAATCAGCCCCAGCATTTT. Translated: CASSLRDSYNQPQHF.

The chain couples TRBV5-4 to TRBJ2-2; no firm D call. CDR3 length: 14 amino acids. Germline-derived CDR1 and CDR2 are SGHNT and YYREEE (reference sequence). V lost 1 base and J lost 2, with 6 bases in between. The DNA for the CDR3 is TGTGCCAGCAGCTTGTCCCTTAACACCGGGGAGCTGTTTTTT. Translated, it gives CASSLSLNTGELFF.

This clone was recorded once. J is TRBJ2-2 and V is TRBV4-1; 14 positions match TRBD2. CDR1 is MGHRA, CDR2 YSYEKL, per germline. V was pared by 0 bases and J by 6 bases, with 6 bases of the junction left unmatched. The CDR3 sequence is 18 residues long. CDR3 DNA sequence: TGCGCCAGCAGCCAAGAAGTTGGGACTAGCGGGGGACCCGGGGAGCTGTTTTTT. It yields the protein CASSQEVGTSGGPGELFF.

DNA of the CDR3: TGTGCCAGTAGTTGGGGTAGCGGGTACACAGATACGCAGTATTTT. Amino acid sequence: CASSWGSGYTDTQYF. V and J are TRBV19 and TRBJ2-3, with TRBD2 matching over 7 bases. With V trimmed by 5 bases and J by 2 bases, 7 bases remained unmatched. The CDR3 has 15 amino acids. CDR1 is LNHDA, CDR2 SQIVND, per germline (reference sequence).

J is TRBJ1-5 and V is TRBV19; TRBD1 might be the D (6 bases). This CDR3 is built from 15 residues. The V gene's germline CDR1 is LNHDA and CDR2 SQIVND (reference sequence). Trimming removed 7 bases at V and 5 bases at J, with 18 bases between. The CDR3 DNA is TGTGCCAGTAAGGGGGAACAGGCCCATTATCAGCCCCAGCATTTT. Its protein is CASKGEQAHYQPQHF.

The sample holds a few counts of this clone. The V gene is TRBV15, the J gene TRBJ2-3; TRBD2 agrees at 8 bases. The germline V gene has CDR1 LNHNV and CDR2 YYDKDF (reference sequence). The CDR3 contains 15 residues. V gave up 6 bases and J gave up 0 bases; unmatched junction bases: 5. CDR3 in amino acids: CATRVPSGSTDTQYF. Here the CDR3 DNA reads TGTGCCACCAGGGTCCCTAGCGGGAGCACAGATACGCAGTATTTT.

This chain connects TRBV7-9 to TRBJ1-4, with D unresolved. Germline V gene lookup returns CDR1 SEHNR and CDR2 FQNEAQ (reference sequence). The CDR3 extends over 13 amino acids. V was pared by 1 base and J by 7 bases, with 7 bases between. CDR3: CASSLVVREKLFF. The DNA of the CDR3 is TGTGCCAGCAGCTTAGTTGTTCGTGAAAAACTGTTTTTT.

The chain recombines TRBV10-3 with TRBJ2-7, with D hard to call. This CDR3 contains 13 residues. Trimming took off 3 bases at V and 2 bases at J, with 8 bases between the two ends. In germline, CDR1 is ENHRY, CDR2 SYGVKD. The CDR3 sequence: CAISEEFPYEQYF. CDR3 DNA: TGTGCCATCAGTGAAGAGTTCCCCTACGAGCAGTACTTC.

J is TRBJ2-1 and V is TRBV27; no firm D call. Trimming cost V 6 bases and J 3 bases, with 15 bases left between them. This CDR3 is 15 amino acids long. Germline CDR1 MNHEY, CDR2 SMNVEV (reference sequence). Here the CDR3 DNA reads TGTGCCAGCAGCTCCGAACGGGTCTACTACAATGAGCAGTTCTTC. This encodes CASSSERVYYNEQFF.

The CDR3 spells CASSLGALAGGELFF. The CDR3 nucleotides are TGTGCCAGCAGCTTAGGGGCCCTAGCCGGCGGGGAGCTGTTTTTT. This chain joins TRBV7-6 and TRBJ2-2; D may be TRBD2 (5 bases). This CDR3 comprises 15 residues. Deletions cut 1 base from V and 7 bases from J, with 13 bases between. Germline values: CDR1 SGHVS, CDR2 FNYEAQ.

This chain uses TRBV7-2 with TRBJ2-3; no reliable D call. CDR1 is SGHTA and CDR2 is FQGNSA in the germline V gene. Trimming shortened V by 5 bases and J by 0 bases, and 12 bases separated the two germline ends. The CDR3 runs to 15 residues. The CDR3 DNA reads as TGTGCCAGCAGCCAAGCCCTCCTTAGCACAGATACGCAGTATTTT. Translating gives CASSQALLSTDTQYF.

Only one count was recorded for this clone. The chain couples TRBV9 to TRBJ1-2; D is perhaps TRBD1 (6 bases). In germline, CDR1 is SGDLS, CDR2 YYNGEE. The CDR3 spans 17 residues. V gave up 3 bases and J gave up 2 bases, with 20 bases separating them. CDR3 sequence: CASSALTSGDPNYGYTF. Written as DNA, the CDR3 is TGTGCCAGCAGCGCCTTAACTTCAGGGGACCCGAACTATGGCTACACCTTC.

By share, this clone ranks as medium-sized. In DNA form, the CDR3 reads TGTGCCAGCAGTTCCCTACAGGGGAGCACCTACAATGAGCAGTTCTTC. Its protein is CASSSLQGSTYNEQFF. The chain employs TRBV27 and TRBJ2-1, with 7 bases identical to TRBD1. CDR1 and CDR2 from the germline V gene are MNHEY and SMNVEV (reference sequence). With 4 bases clipped from V and 2 bases from J, the junction kept 8 bases outside the gene matches. The CDR3 extends over 16 amino acids.

CDR3: CASSALQLNEKLFF. The CDR3 bases are TGTGCCAGCAGTGCACTACAATTGAATGAAAAACTGTTTTTT. The J gene is TRBJ1-4, the V gene TRBV2; D uncertain. V was clipped by 4 bases and J by 5 bases, with 11 bases between them. The CDR3 spans 14 residues. The germline gives CDR1 SNHLY, CDR2 FYNNEI.

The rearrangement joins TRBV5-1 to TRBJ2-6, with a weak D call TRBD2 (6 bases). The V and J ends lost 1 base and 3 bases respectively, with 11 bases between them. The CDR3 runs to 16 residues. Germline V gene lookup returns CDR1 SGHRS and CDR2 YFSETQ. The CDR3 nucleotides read TGCGCCAGCAGCTTGATCGGGGGAGTTGGGGCCAACGTCCTGACTTTC. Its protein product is CASSLIGGVGANVLTF.

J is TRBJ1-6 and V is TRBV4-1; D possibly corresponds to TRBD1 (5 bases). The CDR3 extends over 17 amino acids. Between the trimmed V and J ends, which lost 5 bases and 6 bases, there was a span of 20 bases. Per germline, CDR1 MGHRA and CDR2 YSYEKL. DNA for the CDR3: TGCGCCAGCAGCTCATCACCCCCTACAGGTCTTAATTCACCCCTCCACTTT. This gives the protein CASSSSPPTGLNSPLHF.

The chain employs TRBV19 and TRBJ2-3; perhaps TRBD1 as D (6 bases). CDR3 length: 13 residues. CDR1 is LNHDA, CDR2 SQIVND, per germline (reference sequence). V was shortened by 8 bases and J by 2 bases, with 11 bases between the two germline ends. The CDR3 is CASQRGYTDTQYF. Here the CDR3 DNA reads TGTGCCAGTCAGAGGGGGTACACAGATACGCAGTATTTT.

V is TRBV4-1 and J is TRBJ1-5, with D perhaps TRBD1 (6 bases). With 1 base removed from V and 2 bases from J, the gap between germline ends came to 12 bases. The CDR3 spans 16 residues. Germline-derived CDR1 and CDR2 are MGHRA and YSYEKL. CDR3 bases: TGCGCCAGCAGCCAAGTAACAGGGTTCGGCAATCAGCCCCAGCATTTT. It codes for CASSQVTGFGNQPQHF.

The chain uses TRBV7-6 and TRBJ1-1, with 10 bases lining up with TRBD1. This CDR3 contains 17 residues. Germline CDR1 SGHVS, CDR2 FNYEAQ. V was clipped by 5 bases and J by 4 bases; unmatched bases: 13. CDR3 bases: TGTGCCAGCAGCCCGATAAGGATGACAGGGGGCACCACTGAAGCTTTCTTT. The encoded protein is CASSPIRMTGGTTEAFF.

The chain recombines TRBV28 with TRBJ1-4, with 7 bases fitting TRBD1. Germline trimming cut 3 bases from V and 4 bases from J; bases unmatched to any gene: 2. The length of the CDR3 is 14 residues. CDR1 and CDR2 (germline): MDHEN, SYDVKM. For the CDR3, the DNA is TGTGCCAGCAGTTTGGGACAGAATAATGAAAAACTGTTTTTT. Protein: CASSLGQNNEKLFF.

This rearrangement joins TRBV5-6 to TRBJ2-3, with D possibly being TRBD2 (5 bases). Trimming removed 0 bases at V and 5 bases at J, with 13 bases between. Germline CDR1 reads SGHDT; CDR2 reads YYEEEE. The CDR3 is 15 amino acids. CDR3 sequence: CASSLGVARGDTQYF. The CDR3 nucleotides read TGTGCCAGCAGCTTGGGTGTAGCCCGGGGAGATACGCAGTATTTT.

CDR3 nucleotide sequence: TGTGCCAGCAGTAAGACAGGGAGCCCCTTCCAAGAGACCCAGTACTTC. Translating gives CASSKTGSPFQETQYF. The V and J genes are TRBV7-8 and TRBJ2-5, with 7 bases identical to TRBD1. Looked up from germline, CDR1 is SGHVS and CDR2 is FQNEAQ. The V gene end was trimmed by 6 bases and the J gene end by 1 base; junction bases not matched to a gene: 11. The CDR3 is 16 amino acids.